This is a list of T cell receptor beta chains from one sample in a study of cytomegalovirus exposure and HLA in healthy donors. The method was immunoSEQ multiplex PCR; TCRdb's version includes in-frame clones alone and lacks a portion of them. The sample includes 120,000 to 150,000 clones, about 87% of them seen just once. Sequences were obtained from PBMCs. The origin of the receptors is a man between 18 and 29 years old in good health and CMV-seropositive. Each CDR3 is given with its conserved first and last residue. D genes are given only for firm matches. Clone size is stated in some rows and not others, as once, few, many or a class when expanded.

d_gene: -
len: 16
v_gene: TRBV7-9
j_gene: TRBJ1-2
abundance: once
CDR3nt: TGTGCCAGCAGCCCCCTCCGCGGGGAAGCTAACTATGGCTACACCTTC
CDR3aa: CASSPLRGEANYGYTF

d_gene: -
len: 20
v_gene: TRBV1
j_gene: TRBJ1-2
abundance: -
CDR3nt: TGCACCAGCAGCCACCCAATCCTCCGGGACAGGGGGCGAGGCGGCTATGGCTACACCTTC
CDR3aa: CTSSHPILRDRGRGGYGYTF

d_gene: -
len: 15
v_gene: TRBV15
j_gene: TRBJ2-1
abundance: -
CDR3nt: TGTGCCACCAGCAGTCCTCAGGGGTCCTACAATGAGCAGTTCTTC
CDR3aa: CATSSPQGSYNEQFF

d_gene: -
len: 13
v_gene: TRBV7-3
j_gene: TRBJ2-1
abundance: -
CDR3nt: TGTGCCAGCAGCCTTACTAGTTGGGATGAGCAGTTCTTC
CDR3aa: CASSLTSWDEQFF

d_gene: TRBD2
len: 13
v_gene: TRBV6-1
j_gene: TRBJ2-7
abundance: -
CDR3nt: TGTGCCAGCAGTGCAGCGGGACTCTACGAGCAGTACTTC
CDR3aa: CASSAAGLYEQYF

d_gene: TRBD1
len: 15
v_gene: TRBV6-4
j_gene: TRBJ2-1
abundance: -
CDR3nt: TGTGCCAGCAGTGACACCCCGGACAGGGGGCACGAGCAGTTCTTC
CDR3aa: CASSDTPDRGHEQFF

d_gene: -
len: 15
v_gene: TRBV5-1
j_gene: TRBJ2-3
abundance: -
CDR3nt: TGCGCCAGCAGCTTGGGACAGTTTAACACAGATACGCAGTATTTT
CDR3aa: CASSLGQFNTDTQYF

d_gene: -
len: 14
v_gene: TRBV7-9
j_gene: TRBJ1-5
abundance: -
CDR3nt: TGTGCCAGCAGCTTAGATGGCAGTAATCAGCCCCAGCATTTT
CDR3aa: CASSLDGSNQPQHF

d_gene: TRBD1
len: 15
v_gene: TRBV6-1
j_gene: TRBJ2-5
abundance: -
CDR3nt: TGTGCCAGCAGGAAACAGGGGGCCCTCCAAGAGACCCAGTACTTC
CDR3aa: CASRKQGALQETQYF

d_gene: TRBD1
len: 12
v_gene: TRBV6-5
j_gene: TRBJ1-2
abundance: once
CDR3nt: TGTGCCAGCAGTCCCCGGGACAGCGGCTACACCTTC
CDR3aa: CASSPRDSGYTF

d_gene: -
len: 11
v_gene: TRBV29-1
j_gene: TRBJ2-1
abundance: -
CDR3nt: TGCAGCGCAAACAGGCTCAATGAGCAGTTCTTC
CDR3aa: CSANRLNEQFF

d_gene: -
len: 12
v_gene: TRBV10-1
j_gene: TRBJ2-3
abundance: -
CDR3nt: TGCGCCAGCAGTGACTTCACAGATACGCAGTATTTT
CDR3aa: CASSDFTDTQYF

d_gene: TRBD2
len: 13
v_gene: TRBV9
j_gene: TRBJ2-7
abundance: -
CDR3nt: TGTGCCAGCAGCCCCTCTAGCGGCCCGCTGCTGTACTTC
CDR3aa: CASSPSSGPLLYF

d_gene: -
len: 13
v_gene: TRBV2
j_gene: TRBJ1-5
abundance: -
CDR3nt: TGTGCCAGCAGTTATAGCGGGGGTCAGCCCCAGCATTTT
CDR3aa: CASSYSGGQPQHF

d_gene: -
len: 15
v_gene: TRBV5-6
j_gene: TRBJ2-1
abundance: -
CDR3nt: TGTGCCAGCAGCTTGGTGGCAGGGGCCAACAATGAGCAGTTCTTC
CDR3aa: CASSLVAGANNEQFF

d_gene: TRBD2
len: 14
v_gene: TRBV2
j_gene: TRBJ2-3
abundance: once
CDR3nt: TGTGCCAGCAGGACGGGACTACCGACGGATACGCAGTATTTT
CDR3aa: CASRTGLPTDTQYF

d_gene: -
len: 15
v_gene: TRBV7-9
j_gene: TRBJ2-7
abundance: -
CDR3nt: TGTGCCAGCAGCTTAGCGTCGGGACTCTCCTACGAGCAGTACTTC
CDR3aa: CASSLASGLSYEQYF

d_gene: -
len: 16
v_gene: TRBV7-9
j_gene: TRBJ2-1
abundance: -
CDR3nt: TGTGCCAGCAGCCGGAAGGTGTTAGGTAGCCAGCGTGAGCAGTTCTTC
CDR3aa: CASSRKVLGSQREQFF

d_gene: TRBD1
len: 14
v_gene: TRBV6-1
j_gene: TRBJ1-4
abundance: once
CDR3nt: TGTGCCAGCAGTACACAGGGGGCTTCTGAAAAACTGTTTTTT
CDR3aa: CASSTQGASEKLFF

d_gene: TRBD1
len: 15
v_gene: TRBV5-1
j_gene: TRBJ2-3
abundance: -
CDR3nt: TGCGCCAGCAGCTCCTTGGGACAGAGCACAGATACGCAGTATTTT
CDR3aa: CASSSLGQSTDTQYF

d_gene: -
len: 14
v_gene: TRBV19
j_gene: TRBJ1-3
abundance: -
CDR3nt: TGTGCCAGTACCCCGCGAAGCTCTGGAAACACCATATATTTT
CDR3aa: CASTPRSSGNTIYF

d_gene: -
len: 14
v_gene: TRBV5-1
j_gene: TRBJ2-7
abundance: few
CDR3nt: TGCGCCAGCACCCGGTCAGGGGCGCGTGCCGAGCAGTACTTC
CDR3aa: CASTRSGARAEQYF

d_gene: -
len: 15
v_gene: TRBV5-5
j_gene: TRBJ1-1
abundance: -
CDR3nt: TGTGCCAGCAGCTCCCGGCAGGGGATTAACACTGAAGCTTTCTTT
CDR3aa: CASSSRQGINTEAFF

d_gene: TRBD1
len: 14
v_gene: TRBV27
j_gene: TRBJ2-7
abundance: -
CDR3nt: TGTGCCAGCTCCCCCAGGGACAGGGGCTACGAGCAGTACTTC
CDR3aa: CASSPRDRGYEQYF

d_gene: TRBD1
len: 14
v_gene: TRBV7-8
j_gene: TRBJ2-2
abundance: few
CDR3nt: TGTGCCAGCAGGTGGACAGGGGAGGCCGGGGAGCTGTTTTTT
CDR3aa: CASRWTGEAGELFF

d_gene: TRBD1
len: 15
v_gene: TRBV6-1
j_gene: TRBJ1-5
abundance: -
CDR3nt: TGTGCCAGCAGCTACCGGGACAGGGGGGACCAGCCCCAGCATTTT
CDR3aa: CASSYRDRGDQPQHF

d_gene: -
len: 16
v_gene: TRBV5-4
j_gene: TRBJ2-1
abundance: -
CDR3nt: TGTGCCAGCAGCTCCGGGTGGCCGGGGAGAAACAATGAGCAGTTCTTC
CDR3aa: CASSSGWPGRNNEQFF

d_gene: -
len: 18
v_gene: TRBV7-8
j_gene: TRBJ2-6
abundance: -
CDR3nt: TGTGCCAGCAGCATCTTCCGGGGGGCGCAATCTGGGGCCAACGTCCTGACTTTC
CDR3aa: CASSIFRGAQSGANVLTF

d_gene: TRBD1
len: 17
v_gene: TRBV5-1
j_gene: TRBJ1-2
abundance: -
CDR3nt: TGCGCCAGCAGCTTGGACGGTTACGGGACAGAGGTTTATGGCTACACCTTC
CDR3aa: CASSLDGYGTEVYGYTF

d_gene: -
len: 11
v_gene: TRBV10-3
j_gene: TRBJ2-7
abundance: -
CDR3nt: TGTGCCATCGGCCCGACTCTCGAGCAGTACTTC
CDR3aa: CAIGPTLEQYF

d_gene: TRBD1
len: 14
v_gene: TRBV7-9
j_gene: TRBJ1-4
abundance: -
CDR3nt: TGTGCCAGCAGCTTCGGACAGGGGAATGAAAAACTGTTTTTT
CDR3aa: CASSFGQGNEKLFF

d_gene: TRBD1
len: 13
v_gene: TRBV29-1
j_gene: TRBJ2-3
abundance: -
CDR3nt: TGCAGCGTTGGGGCAGGGGGCGGAGATACGCAGTATTTT
CDR3aa: CSVGAGGGDTQYF

d_gene: TRBD1
len: 16
v_gene: TRBV10-3
j_gene: TRBJ2-1
abundance: -
CDR3nt: TGTGCCATCAGTGAGACAGACAGGGAAGTACGCAATGAGCAGTTCTTC
CDR3aa: CAISETDREVRNEQFF

d_gene: -
len: 15
v_gene: TRBV27
j_gene: TRBJ1-2
abundance: -
CDR3nt: TGTGCCAGCAGTCCCCTAGGGAGGGAGAACTATGGCTACACCTTC
CDR3aa: CASSPLGRENYGYTF

d_gene: TRBD1
len: 17
v_gene: TRBV27
j_gene: TRBJ2-7
abundance: once
CDR3nt: TGTGCCAGCAGTCCATGTCGGGGACAGGGGTGTTCCTACGAGCAGTACTTC
CDR3aa: CASSPCRGQGCSYEQYF

d_gene: TRBD1
len: 17
v_gene: TRBV4-1
j_gene: TRBJ2-7
abundance: -
CDR3nt: TGCGCCAGCAGCCAAGAGTGGGGCCGGGACAGCCTGAACGAGCAGTACTTC
CDR3aa: CASSQEWGRDSLNEQYF

d_gene: -
len: 12
v_gene: TRBV5-1
j_gene: TRBJ1-6
abundance: -
CDR3nt: TGCGCCAGCAGCTTGGGGGGCTCACCCCTCCACTTT
CDR3aa: CASSLGGSPLHF

d_gene: TRBD2
len: 12
v_gene: TRBV6-6
j_gene: TRBJ2-7
abundance: -
CDR3nt: TGTGCCAGCAGCCGGGGGGGGCACGAGCAGTACTTC
CDR3aa: CASSRGGHEQYF

d_gene: TRBD1
len: 15
v_gene: TRBV18
j_gene: TRBJ2-7
abundance: -
CDR3nt: TGTGCCAGCTCACTTGGAGGGACAGGGGTCGACGAGCAGTACTTC
CDR3aa: CASSLGGTGVDEQYF

d_gene: TRBD1
len: 14
v_gene: TRBV5-6
j_gene: TRBJ1-5
abundance: -
CDR3nt: TGTGCCAGCAGCTTGACAGGGGGAAATCAGCCCCAGCATTTT
CDR3aa: CASSLTGGNQPQHF

d_gene: -
len: 13
v_gene: TRBV10-1
j_gene: TRBJ2-2
abundance: few
CDR3nt: TGCGCCAGCAGTGCCCAGTTTCCCGGGGAGCTGTTTTTT
CDR3aa: CASSAQFPGELFF

d_gene: TRBD1
len: 13
v_gene: TRBV5-1
j_gene: TRBJ2-3
abundance: -
CDR3nt: TGCGCCAGCAGCCAGGGGGTGGCAGATACGCAGTATTTT
CDR3aa: CASSQGVADTQYF

d_gene: -
len: 14
v_gene: TRBV6-5
j_gene: TRBJ2-7
abundance: -
CDR3nt: TGTGCCAGCAGGCCCCCGGACAGTCACTACGAGCAGTACTTC
CDR3aa: CASRPPDSHYEQYF

d_gene: TRBD1
len: 13
v_gene: TRBV19
j_gene: TRBJ1-1
abundance: -
CDR3nt: TGTGCCAGCGACGGACAGGGGTTTTCTGAAGCTTTCTTT
CDR3aa: CASDGQGFSEAFF

d_gene: TRBD2
len: 16
v_gene: TRBV30
j_gene: TRBJ2-3
abundance: few
CDR3nt: TGTGCCGGGACCGGGACTAGCGGGGGGGGTACAGATACGCAGTATTTT
CDR3aa: CAGTGTSGGGTDTQYF

d_gene: -
len: 12
v_gene: TRBV29-1
j_gene: TRBJ1-2
abundance: -
CDR3nt: TGCAGCGTTGTTATCGGTAACTATGGCTACACCTTC
CDR3aa: CSVVIGNYGYTF

d_gene: TRBD2
len: 16
v_gene: TRBV5-8
j_gene: TRBJ2-7
abundance: -
CDR3nt: TGTGCCAGCAGCTTGGCCGGGACTAGCGGGCTGTACGAGCAGTACTTC
CDR3aa: CASSLAGTSGLYEQYF

d_gene: TRBD2
len: 13
v_gene: TRBV19
j_gene: TRBJ2-1
abundance: -
CDR3nt: TGTGCCAGTACACTGGGCGGGAGAGATGAGCAGTTCTTC
CDR3aa: CASTLGGRDEQFF

d_gene: -
len: 18
v_gene: TRBV9
j_gene: TRBJ1-3
abundance: -
CDR3nt: TGTGCCAGCAGCGTAGGGGCCTCGACAGGACGCTCTGGAAACACCATATATTTT
CDR3aa: CASSVGASTGRSGNTIYF

d_gene: TRBD1
len: 14
v_gene: TRBV2
j_gene: TRBJ1-2
abundance: -
CDR3nt: TGTGCCAGCACACAGGACAGGCGTAACTATGGCTACACCTTC
CDR3aa: CASTQDRRNYGYTF

d_gene: TRBD2
len: 13
v_gene: TRBV6-1
j_gene: TRBJ2-7
abundance: -
CDR3nt: TGTGCCAGCGGGCGGGCGGGAGCTTACGAGCAGTACTTC
CDR3aa: CASGRAGAYEQYF